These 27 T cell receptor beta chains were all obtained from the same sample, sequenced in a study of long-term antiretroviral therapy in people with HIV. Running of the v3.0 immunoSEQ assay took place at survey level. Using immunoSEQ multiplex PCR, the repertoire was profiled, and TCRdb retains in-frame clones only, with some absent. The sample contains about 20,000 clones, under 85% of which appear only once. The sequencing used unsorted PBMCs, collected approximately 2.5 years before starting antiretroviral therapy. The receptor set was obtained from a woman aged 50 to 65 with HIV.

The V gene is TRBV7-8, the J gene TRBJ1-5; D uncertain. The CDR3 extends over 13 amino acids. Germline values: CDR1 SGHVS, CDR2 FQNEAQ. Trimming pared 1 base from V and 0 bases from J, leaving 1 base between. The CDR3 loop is CASSLDSNQPQHF. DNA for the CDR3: TGTGCCAGCAGCTTAGATAGCAATCAGCCCCAGCATTTT.

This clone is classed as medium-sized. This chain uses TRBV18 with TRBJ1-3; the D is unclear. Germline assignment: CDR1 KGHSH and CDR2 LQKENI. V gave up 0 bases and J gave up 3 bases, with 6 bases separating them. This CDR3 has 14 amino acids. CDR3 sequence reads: CASSPPGFGNTIYF. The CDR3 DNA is TGTGCCAGCTCACCACCGGGTTTTGGAAACACCATATATTTT.

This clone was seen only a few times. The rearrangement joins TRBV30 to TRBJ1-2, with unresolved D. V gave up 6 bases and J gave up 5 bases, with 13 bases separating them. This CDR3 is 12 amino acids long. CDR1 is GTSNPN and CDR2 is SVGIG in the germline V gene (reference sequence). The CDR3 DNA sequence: TGTGCCTGTGACCCTGCCTCATATGGCTACACCTTC. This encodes CACDPASYGYTF.

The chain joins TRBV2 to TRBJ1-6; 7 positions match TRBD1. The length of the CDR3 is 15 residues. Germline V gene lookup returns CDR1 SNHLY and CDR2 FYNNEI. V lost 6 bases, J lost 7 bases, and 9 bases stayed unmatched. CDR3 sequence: CASRARQGENSPLHF. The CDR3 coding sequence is TGTGCCAGCAGGGCCCGACAGGGAGAGAATTCACCCCTCCACTTT.

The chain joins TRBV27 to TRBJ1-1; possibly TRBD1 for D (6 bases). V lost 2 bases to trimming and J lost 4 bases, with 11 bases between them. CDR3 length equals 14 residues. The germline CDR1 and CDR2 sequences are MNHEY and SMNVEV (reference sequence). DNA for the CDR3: TGTGCCAGCAGTTTAGGGGACACGACCACTGAAGCTTTCTTT. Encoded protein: CASSLGDTTTEAFF.

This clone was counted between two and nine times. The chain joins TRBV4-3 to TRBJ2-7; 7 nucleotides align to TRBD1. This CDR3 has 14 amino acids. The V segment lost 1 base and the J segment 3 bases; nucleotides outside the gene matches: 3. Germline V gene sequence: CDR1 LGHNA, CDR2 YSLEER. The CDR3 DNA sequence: TGCGCCAGCAGCCAAGGGTGGACAGGCTACGAGCAGTACTTC. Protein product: CASSQGWTGYEQYF.

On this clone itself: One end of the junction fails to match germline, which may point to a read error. In DNA form, the CDR3 reads TGTGCCGGGAGTAGGGGGATGTGGGGCTATGGCTACACCTTC. Translated: CAGSRGMWGYGYTF. V usage is TRBV30 and J usage is TRBJ1-2, with D possibly TRBD1 on 6 matching bases. Germline V gives CDR1 GTSNPN, CDR2 SVGIG (reference sequence). There are 14 residues in the CDR3.

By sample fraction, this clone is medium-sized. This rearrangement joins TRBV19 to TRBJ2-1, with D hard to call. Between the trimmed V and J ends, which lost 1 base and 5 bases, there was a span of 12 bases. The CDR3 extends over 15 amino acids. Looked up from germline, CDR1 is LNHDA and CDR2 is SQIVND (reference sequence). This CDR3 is CASSIGGRANNEQFF. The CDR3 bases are TGTGCCAGTAGTATAGGTGGAAGGGCCAACAATGAGCAGTTCTTC.

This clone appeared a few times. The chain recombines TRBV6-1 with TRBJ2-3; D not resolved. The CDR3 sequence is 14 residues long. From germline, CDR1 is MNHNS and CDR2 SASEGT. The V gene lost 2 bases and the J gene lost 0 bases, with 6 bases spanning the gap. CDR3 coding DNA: TGTGCCAGCAGTGAAAGCTACAGCACAGATACGCAGTATTTT. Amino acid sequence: CASSESYSTDTQYF.

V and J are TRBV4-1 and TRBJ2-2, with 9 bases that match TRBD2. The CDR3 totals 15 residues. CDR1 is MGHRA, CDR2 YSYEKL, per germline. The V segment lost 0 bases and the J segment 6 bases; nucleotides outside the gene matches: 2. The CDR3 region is CASSQEGTSPGELFF. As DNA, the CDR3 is TGCGCCAGCAGCCAAGAAGGGACTAGCCCCGGGGAGCTGTTTTTT.

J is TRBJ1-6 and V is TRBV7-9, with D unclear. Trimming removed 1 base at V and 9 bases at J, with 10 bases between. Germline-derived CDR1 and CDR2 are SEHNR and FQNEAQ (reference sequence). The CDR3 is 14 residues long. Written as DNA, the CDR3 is TGTGCCAGCAGCTTAGGACGGGAGCGTTCACCCCTCCACTTT. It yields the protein CASSLGRERSPLHF.

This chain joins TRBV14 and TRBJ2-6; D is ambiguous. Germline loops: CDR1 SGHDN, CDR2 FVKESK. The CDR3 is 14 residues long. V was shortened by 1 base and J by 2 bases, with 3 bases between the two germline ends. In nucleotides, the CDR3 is TGTGCCAGCAGCCAAGTTACTGGGGCCAACGTCCTGACTTTC. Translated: CASSQVTGANVLTF.

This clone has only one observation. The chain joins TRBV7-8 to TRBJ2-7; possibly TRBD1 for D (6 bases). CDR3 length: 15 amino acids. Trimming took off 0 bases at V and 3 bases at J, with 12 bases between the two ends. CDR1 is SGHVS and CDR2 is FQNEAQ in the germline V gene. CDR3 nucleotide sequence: TGTGCCAGCAGCTTAGCTTTGGGCAGGGGCTACGAGCAGTACGTC. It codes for CASSLALGRGYEQYV.

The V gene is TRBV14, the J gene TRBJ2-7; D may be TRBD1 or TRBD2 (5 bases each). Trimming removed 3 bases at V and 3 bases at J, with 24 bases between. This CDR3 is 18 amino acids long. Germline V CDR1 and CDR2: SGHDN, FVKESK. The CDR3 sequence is CASSQTDRRVGVRYEQYF. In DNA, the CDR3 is TGTGCCAGCAGCCAGACAGACCGCAGGGTGGGGGTTCGCTACGAGCAGTACTTC.

CDR3 in amino acids: CASSQGGVGAFF. The CDR3, as DNA: TGCGCCAGCAGCCAGGGGGGAGTAGGAGCTTTCTTT. The rearrangement links TRBV4-1 to TRBJ1-1, with D possibly TRBD1 on 5 matching bases. The ends were cut back, 3 bases at V and 10 bases at J, with 12 bases in the middle. The CDR3 is made up of 12 amino acids. Germline assignment: CDR1 MGHRA and CDR2 YSYEKL.

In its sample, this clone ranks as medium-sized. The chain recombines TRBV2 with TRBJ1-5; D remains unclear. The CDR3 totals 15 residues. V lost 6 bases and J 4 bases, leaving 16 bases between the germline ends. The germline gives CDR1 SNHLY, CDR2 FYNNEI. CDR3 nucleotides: TGTGCCAGCAGCCTTAGGACTCTAGGTAATCAGCCCCAGCATTTT. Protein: CASSLRTLGNQPQHF. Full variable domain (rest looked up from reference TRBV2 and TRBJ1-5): EPEVTQTPSHQVTQMGQEVILRCVPISNHLYFYWYRQILGQKVEFLVSFYNNEISEKSEIFDDQFSVERPDGSNFTLKIRSTKLEDSAMYFCASSLRTLGNQPQHFGDGTRLSIL.

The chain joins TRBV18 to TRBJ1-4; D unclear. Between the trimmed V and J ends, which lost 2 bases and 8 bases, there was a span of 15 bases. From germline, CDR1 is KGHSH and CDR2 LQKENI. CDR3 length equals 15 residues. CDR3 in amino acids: CASSPMPGGSEKLFF. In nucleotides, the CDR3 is TGTGCCAGCTCACCAATGCCTGGAGGGAGCGAAAAACTGTTTTTT.

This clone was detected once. CDR3 DNA: TGCGCCAGCAGCCTCAAAACAGGAGATACGCAGTATTTT. Its translation: CASSLKTGDTQYF. This chain connects TRBV5-1 to TRBJ2-3, with a possible D match to TRBD1 (5 bases). V was pared by 4 bases and J by 5 bases, with 11 bases between. This CDR3 is 13 amino acids long. The germline V gene encodes CDR1 SGHRS and CDR2 YFSETQ.

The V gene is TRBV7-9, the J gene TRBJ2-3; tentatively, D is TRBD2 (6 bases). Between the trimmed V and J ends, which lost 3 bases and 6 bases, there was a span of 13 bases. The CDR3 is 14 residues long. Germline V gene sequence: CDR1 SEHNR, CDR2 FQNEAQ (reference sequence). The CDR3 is CASSFSGSGDTQYF. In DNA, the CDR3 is TGTGCCAGCAGCTTTAGCGGCTCGGGGGATACGCAGTATTTT. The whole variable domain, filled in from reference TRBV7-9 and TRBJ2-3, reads DTGVSQNPRHKITKRGQNVTFRCDPISEHNRLYWYRQTLGQGPEFLTYFQNEAQLEKSRLLSDRFSAERPKGSFSTLEIQRTEQGDSAMYLCASSFSGSGDTQYFGPGTRLTVL.

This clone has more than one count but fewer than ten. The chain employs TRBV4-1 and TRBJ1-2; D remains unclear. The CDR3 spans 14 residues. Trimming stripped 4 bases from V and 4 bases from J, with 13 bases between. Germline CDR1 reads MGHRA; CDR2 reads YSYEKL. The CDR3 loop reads CASSPREGPYGYTF. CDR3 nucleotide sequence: TGCGCCAGCAGCCCCCGAGAGGGTCCCTATGGCTACACCTTC.

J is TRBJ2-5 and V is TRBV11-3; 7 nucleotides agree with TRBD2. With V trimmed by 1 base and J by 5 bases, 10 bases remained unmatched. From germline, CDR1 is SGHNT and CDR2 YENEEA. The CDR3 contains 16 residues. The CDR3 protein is CASSLGVSAGRETQYF. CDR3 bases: TGTGCCAGCAGCTTAGGGGTGTCAGCGGGGAGGGAGACCCAGTACTTC.

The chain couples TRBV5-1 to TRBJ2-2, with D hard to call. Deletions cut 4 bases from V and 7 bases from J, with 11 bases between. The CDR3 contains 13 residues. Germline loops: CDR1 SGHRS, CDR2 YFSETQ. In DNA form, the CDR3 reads TGCGCCAGCAGCCTACCGTTAGGCGGGGAGCTGTTTTTT. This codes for CASSLPLGGELFF.

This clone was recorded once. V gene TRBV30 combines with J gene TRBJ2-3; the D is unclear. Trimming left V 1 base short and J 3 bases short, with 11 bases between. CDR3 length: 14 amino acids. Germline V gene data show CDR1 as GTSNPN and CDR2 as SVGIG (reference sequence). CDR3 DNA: TGTGCCTGGAGTGAAAAGACCGGGACAGATACGCAGTATTTT. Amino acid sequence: CAWSEKTGTDTQYF.

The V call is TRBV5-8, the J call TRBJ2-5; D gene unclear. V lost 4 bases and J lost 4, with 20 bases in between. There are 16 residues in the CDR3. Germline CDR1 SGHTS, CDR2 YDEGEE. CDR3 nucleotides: TGTGCCAGCAGCCCTAGATATGGCGGATGGGGAGAGACCCAGTACTTC. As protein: CASSPRYGGWGETQYF.

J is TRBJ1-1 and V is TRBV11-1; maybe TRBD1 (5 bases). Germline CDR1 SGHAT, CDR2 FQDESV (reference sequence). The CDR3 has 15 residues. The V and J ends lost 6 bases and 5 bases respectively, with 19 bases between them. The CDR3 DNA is TGTGCCAGCAGTGGGGCGGCCGGGGTAAGGACTGAAGCTTTCTTT. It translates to CASSGAAGVRTEAFF.

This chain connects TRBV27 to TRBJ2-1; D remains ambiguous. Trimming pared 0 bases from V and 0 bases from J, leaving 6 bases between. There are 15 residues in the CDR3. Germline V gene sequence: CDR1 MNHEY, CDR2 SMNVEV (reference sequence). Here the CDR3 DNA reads TGTGCCAGCAGTTTATCCCTGAACTCCTACAATGAGCAGTTCTTC. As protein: CASSLSLNSYNEQFF.

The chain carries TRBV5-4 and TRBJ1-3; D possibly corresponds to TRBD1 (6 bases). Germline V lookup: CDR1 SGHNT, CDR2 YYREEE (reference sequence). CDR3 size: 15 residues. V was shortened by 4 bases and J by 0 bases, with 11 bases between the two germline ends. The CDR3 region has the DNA TGTGCCAGCAGCAAAGACAGGCTCTCTGGAAACACCATATATTTT. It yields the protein CASSKDRLSGNTIYF.